Below, 17 T cell receptor beta chains from the same sample are listed, as sequenced in a study of monozygotic twins with inflammatory bowel disease. TCRdb re-called the 5' RACE reads; every CDR3 protein appears as one record, without DNA. The ten top clones account for around 7%, within a sample of 150,000 to 200,000 distinct CDR3 sequences. Sequencing was done on a sample of blood. The receptors originated from a human donor with ulcerative colitis or Crohn's disease, or a healthy co-twin of an affected twin (not recorded which).

The V and J genes are TRBV20-1 and TRBJ2-5. This CDR3 contains 13 residues. Per the germline V gene, CDR1 is DFQATT and CDR2 is SNEGSKA (reference sequence). The chain's CDR3 is CSARFEGQETQYF.

V usage is TRBV10-3 and J usage is TRBJ1-5; lacking DNA, the TRBD1 call made by TCRdb goes unchecked. Germline CDR1 ENHRY, CDR2 SYGVKD. This CDR3 spans 15 amino acids. The chain's CDR3 is CAISETGQGDQPQHF.

The rearrangement uses TRBV18 and TRBJ2-2. The CDR3 extends over 14 amino acids. The V gene's germline CDR1 is KGHSH and CDR2 LQKENI. CDR3 sequence reads: CASSPGPNTGELFF.

V is TRBV7-9 and J is TRBJ1-1; TCRdb indicates TRBD1, and absent DNA this call remains unverified. This CDR3 region has 13 residues. The germline CDR1 and CDR2 sequences are SEHNR and FQNEAQ (reference sequence). The CDR3 here is CASATGGDTEAFF.

The rearrangement links TRBV3-1 to TRBJ2-7; TCRdb picks TRBD2, but there is no DNA to check that call. The germline V gene has CDR1 LGHDT and CDR2 YNNKEL (reference sequence). This CDR3 spans 14 amino acids. The CDR3 reads CASSGTSGAYEQYF.

The chain recombines TRBV5-1 with TRBJ2-3; absent DNA, TCRdb's TRBD2 call cannot be checked. The germline CDR1 and CDR2 sequences are SGHRS and YFSETQ. This CDR3 is built from 16 residues. The CDR3 spells CASSWTSGGVTDTQYF.

This chain links TRBV2 with TRBJ1-1; with no DNA, the TCRdb D assignment of TRBD1 cannot be verified. The CDR3 covers 15 residues. Germline CDR1 is SNHLY and CDR2 is FYNNEI. The CDR3 reads CASSLRQGFSTEAFF.

The chain carries TRBV20-1 and TRBJ2-3; TCRdb's D gene call, TRBD2, goes unchecked for lack of DNA. There are 15 residues in the CDR3. From germline, CDR1 is DFQATT and CDR2 SNEGSKA (reference sequence). CDR3 protein: CSARGAGGFLDTQYF.

The rearrangement joins TRBV20-1 to TRBJ2-1; TCRdb reports TRBD1, a call that lacks DNA to check it against. Germline V gives CDR1 DFQATT, CDR2 SNEGSKA (reference sequence). CDR3 length: 16 residues. CDR3 in amino acids: CSAVPPGAGPHTEQFF.

This chain joins TRBV7-9 and TRBJ1-6; the TCRdb call, TRBD1, lacks DNA for checking. The germline V gene has CDR1 SEHNR and CDR2 FQNEAQ (reference sequence). This CDR3 has 15 residues. CDR3 region: CASNPEGAPVSPLHF.

V is TRBV10-3 and J is TRBJ2-1. CDR3 length equals 12 residues. Germline lookup yields CDR1 ENHRY and CDR2 SYGVKD. This CDR3 reads CAIGDTPNEQFF.

The CDR3 region is CASSQDRNTEAFF. The chain uses TRBV5-4 and TRBJ1-1. The germline CDR1 and CDR2 sequences are SGHNT and YYREEE (reference sequence). The CDR3 loop spans 13 amino acids.

The chain has TRBV12-3 or TRBV12-4 and TRBJ2-7; the TRBD1 assignment by TCRdb is unverifiable without DNA. The CDR3 extends over 13 amino acids. CDR3 amino acids: CASRGDSFHEQYF.

The chain employs TRBV20-1 and TRBJ2-7; the TCRdb D gene call, TRBD2, has no DNA to confirm it. CDR1 and CDR2 from the germline V gene are DFQATT and SNEGSKA (reference sequence). The CDR3 has 15 residues. The CDR3 sequence: CSARDLRGPTYEQYF.

The rearrangement uses TRBV20-1 and TRBJ1-5; lacking DNA, the TRBD1 call made by TCRdb goes unchecked. The CDR3 has 14 residues. Germline CDR1 reads DFQATT; CDR2 reads SNEGSKA (reference sequence). CDR3 sequence reads: CSAAPGQGYQPQHF.

The V and J genes are TRBV3-1 and TRBJ2-1. The germline CDR1 and CDR2 sequences are LGHDT and YNNKEL (reference sequence). The CDR3 contains 16 residues. CDR3 residues: CASSQVWRASWYEQFF.

The V gene is TRBV6-1, the J gene TRBJ2-2; TCRdb's assignment of TRBD2 cannot be checked, as there is no DNA. The germline CDR1 and CDR2 sequences are MNHNS and SASEGT. This CDR3 has 15 residues. The CDR3 sequence is CASSGPGGRAGELFF.